Following are 22 T cell receptor beta chains from one sample sequenced in a study of CD8+ T cells in alopecia areata. After isolation, RNA underwent reverse transcription to generate cDNA as the sequencing template. Assay: immunoSEQ multiplex PCR; the TCRdb copy retains only in-frame clones and omits some. This sample shows more than 90,000 clones and no singletons; about 20% rests with the ten largest. The sequenced sample consisted of lesional skin. These receptors were taken from a C3H/HeJ mouse with alopecia areata. For this mouse line, the MHC haplotype is H2-k.

This clone came up a few times. Mouse germline and gene names are used. The CDR3 goes on 4 residues after the read ends, and that part is filled in from the germline J gene. The chain couples TRBV13-3 to TRBJ2-7, with D unresolved. The CDR3 is made up of 13 amino acids. Germline V gene data show CDR1 as NNHDY and CDR2 as SYVADS. Partial CDR3 DNA: TGTGCCAGCAGTGCCAGGCATCTTTAT. Translating it yields CASSARHLY. The entire CDR3 is CASSARHLYEQYF.

This clone occurred many times. Mouse gene names apply. The CDR3 reads CASRGLGGEEVFF. The CDR3 DNA, read in part, is TGTGCCAGCAGGGGACTGGGGGGAGAA. The chain combines TRBV13-3 with TRBJ1-1; perhaps TRBD1 as D (5 bases). The read comes to an end 4 residues before the CDR3 does, leaving the germline J gene to fill in the end. This CDR3 contains 13 residues. The germline gives CDR1 NNHDY, CDR2 SYVADS.

A note on this clone: Gene names are mouse gene names. The read stops 4 residues short of the end of the CDR3; the missing end is completed from the germline J gene. The V and J genes are TRBV13-2 and TRBJ1-1; 10 bases line up with TRBD1. CDR3 size: 17 residues. Losses at the gene ends were 0 bases for V and 3 bases for J; bases not matched to a gene: 8. Germline V lookup: CDR1 NNHNN, CDR2 SYGAGS (reference sequence). CDR3 DNA (partial): TGTGCCAGCGGTGATGCACCGGGACAGGGGAAGGACACA. It specifies CASGDAPGQGKDT. The full CDR3 reads CASGDAPGQGKDTEVFF.

This clone turned up a few times. Any gene name here is a mouse gene name. Coverage ceases 4 residues before the CDR3 finishes, and the germline J gene fills in the end. The rearrangement links TRBV31 to TRBJ2-7; TRBD1 matches 9 bases. The CDR3 is 14 amino acids. Germline loops: CDR1 GKSSPN, CDR2 SITVG. The CDR3 DNA, read in part, is TGTGCCTGGAGTTTCCGGGACAGGGTTTAT. Translation gives CAWSFRDRVY. The full CDR3 protein reads CAWSFRDRVYEQYF.

This clone has ten or more counts. Genes and germline are mouse. Sequencing ends 4 residues short of the CDR3 end; the germline J gene provides the rest. The rearrangement joins TRBV13-3 to TRBJ1-2; TRBD1 matches 9 bases. Germline lookup yields CDR1 NNHDY and CDR2 SYVADS. This CDR3 comprises 15 residues. V trimming: 1 base; J trimming: 3 bases; junction bases outside the gene matches: 4. The sequenced part of the CDR3 DNA is TGTGCCAGCAGTGATATGGACAGGGGTGACTCC. This sequence encodes CASSDMDRGDS. The CDR3, in full, reads CASSDMDRGDSDYTF.

This clone was counted only a few times. The genes are named according to mouse. The read ends 4 residues shy of where the CDR3 ends; the end is completed using the germline J gene. The chain is built from TRBV13-2 and TRBJ2-7; 10 bases map to TRBD2. CDR3 size: 13 residues. Germline V lookup: CDR1 NNHNN, CDR2 SYGAGS (reference sequence). The sequenced part of the CDR3 DNA is TGTGCCAGCGGTGGAGGGACTGGGGAT. Translation: CASGGGTGD. The whole CDR3 region reads CASGGGTGDEQYF.

As concerns this clone: Gene names follow the mouse nomenclature. The read comes to an end 4 residues before the CDR3 does, leaving the germline J gene to fill in the end. The chain employs TRBV1 and TRBJ2-1; 7 bases align to TRBD1. Germline CDR1 is NSQYPW and CDR2 is LRSPGD (reference sequence). V was clipped by 6 bases and J by 1 base; unmatched bases: 3. The CDR3 covers 14 residues. The CDR3 spells CTCRLQGNYAEQFF. Partial CDR3 DNA: TGCACCTGCAGGCTACAGGGGAACTATGCT.

Comments on this clone: Gene names refer to mouse genes. The CDR3 goes on 4 residues after the read ends, and that part is filled in from the germline J gene. V is TRBV19 and J is TRBJ2-3; tentative D call: TRBD2 (5 bases). The V gene lost 1 base and the J gene lost 1 base, with 10 bases spanning the gap. CDR3 size: 15 residues. The germline gives CDR1 FNHDT, CDR2 SITEND (reference sequence). The covered CDR3 bases are TGTGCCAGCAGTATACGGACTTACGGTGCAGAA. Translation: CASSIRTYGAE. The whole CDR3 protein is CASSIRTYGAETLYF.

As concerns this clone: The gene names given are mouse names. Coverage ceases 4 residues before the CDR3 finishes, and the germline J gene fills in the end. J is TRBJ2-3 and V is TRBV1, with TRBD1 as a possible D gene (5 bases). The germline V and J ends were trimmed by 2 bases and 1 base, with 13 bases remaining between them. CDR3 size: 16 residues. CDR1 is NSQYPW, CDR2 LRSPGD, per germline (reference sequence). Here the CDR3 reads CTCSASKRGGAETLYF. The covered CDR3 bases are TGCACCTGCAGTGCATCCAAGAGGGGTGGTGCAGAA.

This clone was found a few times. Mouse germline and gene names are used. The read ends 4 residues shy of where the CDR3 ends; the end is completed using the germline J gene. The genes are TRBV1 and TRBJ2-5; 7 nucleotides match TRBD1. Germline CDR1 is NSQYPW and CDR2 is LRSPGD (reference sequence). Trimming took 3 bases from V and 3 from J; bases not matched to a gene: 6. The CDR3 spans 15 residues. The sequenced CDR3 bases are TGCACCTGCAGTGCGCCCCGGGACAGACAAGAC. Translation: CTCSAPRDRQD. The whole CDR3 reads CTCSAPRDRQDTQYF.

In its sample, this clone was seen a few times. Mouse names are used for the genes. The sequenced fragment ends 4 residues before the CDR3 boundary, so the rest is inferred from the germline J gene. The chain uses TRBV1 and TRBJ2-7; 10 bases are a match to TRBD1. The length of the CDR3 is 15 residues. Germline CDR1 NSQYPW, CDR2 LRSPGD (reference sequence). The CDR3 here is CTCSADWGQGNEQYF. CDR3 DNA (partial): TGCACCTGCAGTGCAGATTGGGGACAGGGGAAT.

With respect to this clone: Gene names and germline match the mouse. The sequenced fragment ends 4 residues before the CDR3 boundary, so the rest is inferred from the germline J gene. This chain links TRBV1 with TRBJ2-3; no clear D gene. Trimming shortened V by 0 bases and J by 3 bases, and 7 bases separated the two germline ends. The length of the CDR3 is 14 residues. Germline V CDR1 and CDR2: NSQYPW, LRSPGD (reference sequence). Partial CDR3 DNA: TGCACCTGCAGTGCAGATCATTGGGCAGAA. Encoded protein: CTCSADHWAE. The whole CDR3 sequence is CTCSADHWAETLYF. The full variable domain, its missing parts supplied by reference TRBV1 and TRBJ2-3, is VTLLEQNPRWRLVPRGQAVNLRCILKNSQYPWMSWYQQDLQKQLQWLFTLRSPGDKEVKSLPGADYLATRVTDTELRLQVANMSQGRTLYCTCSADHWAETLYFGSGTRLTVL.

The table lists this clone with a few counts. The germline and genes are mouse ones. The read stops 4 residues short of the end of the CDR3; the missing end is completed from the germline J gene. The gene calls are TRBV13-2 and TRBJ2-1; D gene unclear. V shed 2 bases and J shed 0 bases, with 6 bases lying between them. The CDR3 spans 14 residues. In germline, CDR1 is NNHNN, CDR2 SYGAGS (reference sequence). CDR3: CASGDRSNYAEQFF. CDR3 DNA (partial): TGTGCCAGCGGTGACAGGTCTAACTATGCT.

A word on this clone: Gene names and germline match the mouse. The read halts 4 residues ahead of the CDR3 end, with the missing end drawn from the germline J gene. This rearrangement joins TRBV13-3 to TRBJ2-1; 10 positions agree with TRBD2. Germline lookup yields CDR1 NNHDY and CDR2 SYVADS. CDR3 size: 16 residues. CDR3 sequence: CASSDPQLGGRAEQFF. CDR3 bases read: TGTGCCAGCAGTGATCCCCAGCTGGGGGGGCGGGCT.

As regards this clone: Germline and genes: mouse. The missing CDR3 end, 4 residues past where the read stops, is filled in from the germline J gene. This sequence joins TRBV13-2 and TRBJ2-3; TRBD1 might be the D (5 bases). This CDR3 has 14 amino acids. Germline V CDR1 and CDR2: NNHNN, SYGAGS (reference sequence). V lost 0 bases and J 3 bases, leaving 8 bases between the germline ends. The CDR3 bases that were read are TGTGCCAGCGGTGATGCCAGGGAGGCAGAA. Its protein product is CASGDAREAE. In full, the CDR3 is CASGDAREAETLYF.

About this clone: Gene names denote mouse genes. The read stops 4 residues short of the end of the CDR3; the missing end is completed from the germline J gene. J is TRBJ2-7 and V is TRBV1; D unclear. Germline assignment: CDR1 NSQYPW and CDR2 LRSPGD (reference sequence). This CDR3 comprises 14 residues. V shed 1 base and J shed 0 bases, with 7 bases lying between them. CDR3 in amino acids: CTCSAVVSSYEQYF. Partial CDR3 DNA: TGCACCTGCAGTGCAGTAGTAAGCTCCTAT.

In this sample, this clone turned up a few times. Mouse gene names and germline throughout. The CDR3 sequence: CASSGQGVGAETLYF. CDR3 DNA (partial): TGTGCCAGCAGTGGCCAGGGGGTAGGTGCAGAA. This chain joins TRBV13-1 and TRBJ2-3, with 7 bases lining up with TRBD1. The read terminates 4 residues ahead of where the CDR3 ends, so the germline J gene completes it. The CDR3 has 15 amino acids. Germline values: CDR1 NSHNY, CDR2 SYGAGN. The V and J ends lost 3 bases and 1 base, in that order; junction bases with no gene match: 5.

Notes on this clone: Gene names and germline refer to mouse. The missing CDR3 end, 4 residues past where the read stops, is filled in from the germline J gene. The chain recombines TRBV13-3 with TRBJ1-4; 7 bases agree with TRBD1. The V segment lost 5 bases and the J segment 0 bases; nucleotides outside the gene matches: 4. Germline-derived CDR1 and CDR2 are NNHDY and SYVADS. This CDR3 spans 15 amino acids. The CDR3 region is CASRPGQFSNERLFF. The DNA read from the CDR3 is TGTGCCAGCAGGCCGGGACAGTTTTCCAACGAA.

A word on this clone: Genes and germline are mouse. Read data end 4 residues before the CDR3 end; the end is taken from the germline J gene. At the DNA level, this CDR3 is encoded by other sequences in the same sample as well. V is TRBV13-3 and J is TRBJ1-2; 7 bases match TRBD1. Germline CDR1 NNHDY, CDR2 SYVADS. The CDR3 loop spans 16 amino acids. V lost 0 bases and J lost 0; bases outside the gene matches: 5. CDR3 residues: CASSDASDRANSDYTF. The DNA read from the CDR3 is TGTGCCAGCAGTGATGCATCAGACAGGGCAAACTCC.

This clone was recorded at least ten times. TCRdb lists a protein that is different at residue 13 from the translated DNA; the protein given here uses the DNA translation. Gene names are mouse gene names. The read ends 3 residues before the CDR3 terminus; that terminus is restored from the germline J gene. The gene calls are TRBV13-3 and TRBJ1-3; 11 bases map to TRBD1. The CDR3 spans 16 residues. J was trimmed by 3 bases and V by 2 bases; bases with no gene match: 4. Germline-derived CDR1 and CDR2 are NNHDY and SYVADS. Incomplete CDR3 DNA: TGTGCCAGCAGTGAGGGGGGACAGGGGGATGGAAATACG. Protein: CASSEGGQGDGNT. The full CDR3 reads CASSEGGQGDGNTLYF.

This clone has only a few counts. Gene names and germline refer to mouse. The sequence runs out 4 residues before the end of the CDR3; the remainder is reconstructed from the germline J gene. V usage is TRBV14 and J usage is TRBJ2-7; D remains ambiguous. This CDR3 is built from 12 residues. Germline V gene sequence: CDR1 SGHDT, CDR2 FRDEAV. CDR3 amino acids: CASSFSFYEQYF. The sequenced part of the CDR3 DNA is TGTGCCAGCAGTTTCTCCTTTTAT. Together with reference TRBV14 and TRBJ2-7, the CDR3 gives the full variable domain: EAGVTQSPRYAVLQEGQAVSFWCDPISGHDTLYWYQQPRDQGPQLLVYFRDEAVIDNSQLPSDRFSAVRPKGTNSTLKIQSAKQGDTATYLCASSFSFYEQYFGPGTRLTVL.

This clone was found many times. Genes and germline come from the mouse. With the read ending 4 residues before the CDR3 end, the germline J gene is used to fill in that end. This chain links TRBV13-3 with TRBJ2-7; D may be TRBD1 (5 bases). The CDR3 loop spans 12 amino acids. V lost 5 bases to trimming and J lost 3 bases, with 9 bases between them. From germline, CDR1 is NNHDY and CDR2 SYVADS. The part of the CDR3 DNA that was read is TGTGCCAGCAGATCGACAGACTAT. It is translated as CASRSTDY. The full CDR3 is CASRSTDYEQYF.